This T cell receptor beta chain came from a study of T cell responses to AZD1222 COVID-19 vaccine (dated by TCRdb to the early 2020s). Some background on the complete study: TCR sequencing covered fewer than 250 trial participants: 207 given two doses of AZD1222 and around 26 given two doses of MenACWY control vaccine. Trial participants were enrolled by age into subgroups of 18-55, 56-69 and 70-plus years, and around 150, 28 and 57 TCR-sequenced participants, respectively, were included in these subgroups.

What the study reported, not specific to this receptor: Reportedly, almost half of the unique spike-specific TCRs recognized epitopes lying outside the regions that are mutated in the B.1.351 and B.1.1.7 variants. Conclusions about previously exposed vaccinees were limited because only six or seven AZD1222 recipients were SARS-CoV-2 seropositive at baseline. The whole spike protein was spanned by vaccine-associated CD4 TCRs, and dominant responses were seen in regions 160-218 and 743-854. Because no day 14 peak-response samples were available, the repertoires could be characterized only after the peak T cell response. In the small 56-69-year group, the increase in depth fell short of significance, most likely because of low power. Spike-specific TCR breadth and depth rose significantly after two AZD1222 doses compared with day 0 and with MenACWY recipients. Participants were mostly white British and included more females than males, and it was suggested by the authors that clonal diversity may have been underestimated.

The intended sense of this specimen's time point label: about 28 days (+/-7) after the second vaccine dose. Because spike-specific TCR depth and breadth did not differ between the two schedules, AZD1222 recipients who got a second dose at roughly 4 weeks were pooled with those who got a second dose at roughly 12 weeks. Vaccinee samples were obtained from the UK trials COV001 and COV002, which included a single-blind randomized controlled phase 2/3 trial of AZD1222 (ChAdOx1 nCoV-19) in healthy adults. For TCRbeta chain sequencing, PBMC samples were collected from trial participants at day 0 and at day 28 after the second dose. Inclusive of the bounding cysteine and phenylalanine, the CDR3 is 16 residues long. The only DNA kept is the CDR3, 48 bases in frame from the first base. The junction shows trimming of 1 base on V and 5 bases on J, and the gene matches do not reach 8 bases of it. CDR1 SEHNR and CDR2 FQNEAQ were looked up in the germline V gene (reference sequence).

Comment on this clone: Its binding antigen is unknown. Base-call qualities are not available, and no considerably larger clone is one nucleotide away.

The CDR3 regions of human TCRbeta chains were analyzed by immunosequencing. Concerning the study's data processing: TCRs in the repertoires were matched against a reference library of SARS-CoV-2-specific TCRs that had been generated with the MIRA antigen-specificity platform. Breadth was defined as the fraction of unique TCRs that were SARS-CoV-2-associated, and depth was defined as the fraction of total T cells that were SARS-CoV-2-associated. Using the MIRA data, every spike-specific TCR was mapped to the spike region that the TCR reacted to and assigned to either a CD4 or a CD8 class. Log10-transformed breadth and depth values were compared by one-way ANOVA with Sidak's multiple comparisons tests. TCRdb retrieved this table from immuneACCESS and kept in-frame rearrangements only. Not all clones are present; in checked studies, unresolved V genes account for under half, and no reason is known for the remainder. V and J calls and clone size are as listed in that table; D and trimming were resolved from the DNA. The sample yields 86,000 or so clones; 85% to 90% were counted once. Clones ranked in the top ten supply roughly 6% of the sample.

The chain employs TRBV7-9 and TRBJ1-2; TRBD1 aligns with 9 central bases. Sequenced material: peripheral blood, taken 28 days after the second AZD1222 dose. This TCR was recovered from an adult who received the AZD1222 COVID-19 vaccine. The sequenced DNA: TGTGCCAGCAGCTTAGTTACCCGGGACAGGGCTTATGGCTACACCTTC. The encoded protein is CASSLVTRDRAYGYTF.